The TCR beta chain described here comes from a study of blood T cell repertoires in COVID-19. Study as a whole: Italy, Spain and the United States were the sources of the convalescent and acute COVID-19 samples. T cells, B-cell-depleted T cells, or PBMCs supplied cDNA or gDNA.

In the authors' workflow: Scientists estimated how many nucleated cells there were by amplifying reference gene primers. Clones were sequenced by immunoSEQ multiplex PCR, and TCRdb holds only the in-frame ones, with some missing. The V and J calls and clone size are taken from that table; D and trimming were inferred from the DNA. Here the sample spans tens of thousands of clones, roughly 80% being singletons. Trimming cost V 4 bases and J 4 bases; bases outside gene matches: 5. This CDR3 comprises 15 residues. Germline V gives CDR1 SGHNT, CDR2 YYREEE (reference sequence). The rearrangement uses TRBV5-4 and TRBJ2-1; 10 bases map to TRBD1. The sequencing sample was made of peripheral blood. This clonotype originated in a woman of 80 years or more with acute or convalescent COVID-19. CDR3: CASSIDRGLYNEQFF. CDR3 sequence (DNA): TGTGCCAGCAGCATCGACAGGGGGCTATACAATGAGCAGTTCTTC.